This T cell receptor beta chain was found in a study of cytomegalovirus exposure and HLA in healthy donors. In germline, CDR1 is LNHDA, CDR2 SQIVND (reference sequence). There are 14 residues in the CDR3. Primers for the PCR totalled 60 Vbeta and 13 Jbeta. The assay was immunoSEQ multiplex PCR, and TCRdb's table has in-frame clones only and misses some. The sample includes approximately 160,000 clones, approximately 70% seen only once; the top ten take 4.7%. A remark on this clone: Its antigen is not identified. Sequence at one end of the junction differs from germline and may be a read error.

Regarding the study as a whole: There were 150 to 200 TCR beta chains listed as cytomegalovirus-associated. Later analysis suggested links between common viral pathogens and several top significant clusters.

Specimen: PBMCs. V is TRBV19 and J is TRBJ2-3; tentative D call: TRBD2 (6 bases). This clonotype was obtained from a man between 18 and 35 years old in good health and CMV-seropositive. The chain's CDR3 is CATSIREWGDTQYF. CDR3 sequence (DNA): TGTGCCACTAGTATACGGGAGTGGGGAGATACGCAGTATTTT.